These T cell receptor beta chains were read from a single sample in a study of vaccination and CD4 T cells after COVID-19. Each CDR3 protein gets one entry after TCRdb re-called the PCR reads with MiXCR. Of over 15,000 distinct CDR3 sequences listed, around 42% are singletons. The antigens these receptors bind are not known. The input for sequencing was CD4+ T cells from blood, cultured in vitro, taken before SARS-CoV-2 vaccination. Receptor source: a human donor who had recovered from COVID-19. Each CDR3 is given with its conserved first and last residue. Fields, in order: V gene, clone size, J gene, D gene, CDR3 DNA, CDR3 protein. D genes are given only for firm matches. Part of the rows lack a size; the others show once, few, many or a class for expanded clones.

TRBV27,NA,TRBJ1-2,NA,TGTGCCAGCAGTCAACAGGGTCTCTATGGCTACACCTTC,CASSQQGLYGYTF
TRBV6-2/TRBV6-3,NA,TRBJ2-5,TRBD2,TGTGCCGGCGGTTACACGGGAGGGGGCCAGTACTTC,CAGGYTGGGQYF
TRBV20-1,NA,TRBJ1-1,TRBD1,TGCAGTGCTACCCAGACGACAGGGACTGAAGCTTTCTTT,CSATQTTGTEAFF
TRBV20-1,NA,TRBJ1-5,NA,TGCAGTGCTAGAAAGGGATCAAGTAGCAATCAGCCCCAGCATTTT,CSARKGSSSNQPQHF
TRBV2,NA,TRBJ2-2,TRBD2,TGTGCCAGCAGTCGGACTAGCGGGGGGGCCGGCACCGGGGAGCTGTTTTTT,CASSRTSGGAGTGELFF
TRBV7-2,NA,TRBJ1-5,TRBD1,TGTGCCAGCAGCGTCGGGACAGGGGCCAATCAGCCCCAGCATTTT,CASSVGTGANQPQHF
TRBV11-3,few,TRBJ1-2,NA,TGTGCCAGCAGCTTATCTGCCGGTGATGGCTACACCTTC,CASSLSAGDGYTF
TRBV19,NA,TRBJ1-1,NA,TGTGCCAGTAGTATATCCAGAAACACTGAAGCTTTCTTT,CASSISRNTEAFF
TRBV7-9,NA,TRBJ1-4,NA,TGTGCCAGCAGCTTCGGAAGGACCGATGAAAAACTGTTTTTT,CASSFGRTDEKLFF
TRBV11-3,NA,TRBJ2-3,NA,TGTGCCAGCAGCTCTGGCAGGGGACCCACAGATACGCAGTATTTT,CASSSGRGPTDTQYF
TRBV7-9,NA,TRBJ2-5,NA,TGTGCCAGCAGCTCCCTCCAAAGAAACCAAGAGACCCAGTACTTC,CASSSLQRNQETQYF
TRBV7-9,NA,TRBJ1-2,NA,TGTGCCAGCAGCTCCCTTGACAGTGGCTATGGCTACACCTTC,CASSSLDSGYGYTF
TRBV11-3,NA,TRBJ2-5,NA,TGTGCCAGCAGCCCCGACCTTGACCAAGAGACCCAGTACTTC,CASSPDLDQETQYF
TRBV2,NA,TRBJ1-6,TRBD1,TGTGCCAGCAGCCAGGGACAGCCTAATTCACCCCTCCACTTT,CASSQGQPNSPLHF
TRBV20-1,NA,TRBJ1-1,TRBD1,TGCAGTGCTAGGGCCTCTACAGGGGCGATCATGAACACTGAAGCTTTCTTT,CSARASTGAIMNTEAFF
TRBV11-2,few,TRBJ1-5,NA,TGTGCCAGCAGCCCCGACAGCAATCAGCCCCAGCATTTT,CASSPDSNQPQHF
TRBV19,NA,TRBJ1-1,NA,TGTGCCAGTAGTCCCGACCTGGGGAGGGGTGGCACTGAAGCTTTCTTT,CASSPDLGRGGTEAFF
TRBV20-1,few,TRBJ1-5,NA,TGCAGTGCTTCATCAAACTTCGGGGACCTATATAGCAATCAGCCCCAGCATTTT,CSASSNFGDLYSNQPQHF
TRBV7-2,few,TRBJ1-1,NA,TGTGCCAGCAGCTTAGCATCTGAATCTGAAGCTTTCTTT,CASSLASESEAFF